Shown below are 11 T cell receptor beta chains from a single sample sequenced in a study of CD8 T cells in ankylosing spondylitis. Via MiXCR, TCRdb re-called the 5' RACE reads, giving one row per CDR3 protein. The top ten clones hold 3.5% of a sample with hundreds of thousands of distinct CDR3 sequences, 20% of them seen once. The sample consisted of blood, either unsorted or a sorted T cell fraction (not recorded which). The receptors were gathered from a female donor with ankylosing spondylitis or in good health (not recorded which).

The V call is TRBV6-1, the J call TRBJ1-2, with D perhaps TRBD1 (5 bases). The CDR3 extends over 16 amino acids. Trimming shortened V by 6 bases and J by 4 bases, and 21 bases separated the two germline ends. Germline-derived CDR1 and CDR2 are MNHNS and SASEGT. The CDR3 sequence: CASRGLGPRGAYGYTF. CDR3 sequence (DNA): TGTGCCAGCAGGGGGCTTGGGCCAAGAGGGGCCTATGGCTACACCTTC.

This clonotype was counted between two and nine times. The CDR3 nucleotides are TGTGCCATCAGTGATACAGACAGGGACGGTGGCGGCTACACCTTC. Its translation is CAISDTDRDGGGYTF. This rearrangement joins TRBV10-3 to TRBJ1-2, with 7 bases lining up with TRBD1. The CDR3 has 15 amino acids. In germline, CDR1 is ENHRY, CDR2 SYGVKD. Unmatched junction bases numbered 12, after V lost 3 bases and J lost 8 bases.

The V gene is TRBV20-1, the J gene TRBJ1-1; D is unclear. Germline loops: CDR1 DFQATT, CDR2 SNEGSKA (reference sequence). V lost 0 bases and J lost 3, with 11 bases in between. The length of the CDR3 is 14 residues. The chain's CDR3 is CSARDQSGYTEAFF. The CDR3 nucleotides are TGCAGTGCTAGAGATCAGTCCGGGTACACTGAAGCTTTCTTT.

The rearrangement uses TRBV15 and TRBJ2-1, with 9 bases matching TRBD2. J gave up 7 bases and V 3 bases, and 7 bases lay outside the gene matches. Looked up from germline, CDR1 is LNHNV and CDR2 is YYDKDF (reference sequence). The CDR3 is 15 residues long. CDR3 bases: TGTGCCACCAGCAGCTATAGCGGGAGTGGTAATGAGCAGTTCTTC. Its protein product is CATSSYSGSGNEQFF. Full variable domain (missing parts from reference TRBV15 and TRBJ2-1): DAMVIQNPRYQVTQFGKPVTLSCSQTLNHNVMYWYQQKSSQAPKLLFHYYDKDFNNEADTPDNFQSRRPNTSFCFLDIRSPGLGDTAMYLCATSSYSGSGNEQFFGPGTRLTVL.

The V and J genes are TRBV2 and TRBJ2-7; TRBD1 might be the D (5 bases). Germline-derived CDR1 and CDR2 are SNHLY and FYNNEI. Trimming pared 4 bases from V and 4 bases from J, leaving 14 bases between. The CDR3 contains 14 residues. The CDR3: CASSAPRQRYEQYF. For the CDR3, the DNA is TGTGCCAGCAGTGCCCCCCGACAGAGGTACGAGCAGTACTTC.

The sample holds many counts of this clonotype. The chain uses TRBV11-3 and TRBJ2-5; D unclear. CDR1 SGHNT and CDR2 YENEEA come from the germline V gene. The ends were cut back, 5 bases at V and 5 bases at J, with 6 bases in the middle. The CDR3 extends over 11 amino acids. The CDR3 sequence: CASSHGETQYF. Here the CDR3 DNA reads TGTGCCAGCAGCCACGGGGAGACCCAGTACTTC.

This rearrangement joins TRBV4-3 to TRBJ1-5; TRBD1 matches 7 bases. The CDR3 totals 16 residues. V dropped 0 bases and J dropped 7; count of bases not matched to a gene: 9. Per the germline V gene, CDR1 is LGHNA and CDR2 is YSLEER. The CDR3 sequence: CASSQDIGRGYQPQHF. CDR3 bases: TGCGCCAGCAGCCAAGATATTGGCAGGGGGTACCAGCCCCAGCATTTT.

This clonotype was recorded a few times. The chain couples TRBV28 to TRBJ1-2; no definite D call. The germline CDR1 and CDR2 sequences are MDHEN and SYDVKM. The CDR3 contains 11 residues. V lost 6 bases and J 8 bases, leaving 10 bases between the germline ends. In nucleotides, the CDR3 is TGTGCCAGCAGCCCAGATAGCGGCTACACCTTC. It yields the protein CASSPDSGYTF.

The chain employs TRBV12-3 or TRBV12-4 and TRBJ2-7, with D possibly being TRBD2 (6 bases). The CDR3 runs 12 residues. The V and J ends lost 5 bases and 6 bases respectively, with 11 bases between them. The CDR3: CASSTSLREQYF. For the CDR3, the DNA is TGTGCCAGCAGTACTAGCCTCCGCGAGCAGTACTTC.

The chain couples TRBV29-1 to TRBJ2-1; 8 bases fit TRBD1. The germline gives CDR1 SQVTM, CDR2 ANQGSEA. V was pared by 2 bases and J by 10 bases, with 10 bases of the junction left unmatched. The CDR3 contains 14 residues. CDR3 protein: CSVELGQGSWEQFF. As DNA, the CDR3 is TGCAGCGTTGAATTAGGACAGGGTTCGTGGGAGCAGTTCTTC.

The chain joins TRBV12-3 or TRBV12-4 to TRBJ2-7; perhaps D is TRBD1 or TRBD2 (7 bases each). The ends were cut back, 5 bases at V and 6 bases at J, with 26 bases in the middle. The CDR3 is 17 amino acids. CDR3 loop: CASSGPDLPRGEGEQYF. The CDR3 nucleotides are TGTGCCAGCAGTGGCCCTGATCTACCCAGGGGGGAGGGCGAGCAGTACTTC.